This entry describes one T cell receptor (beta chain). This record belongs to a study of blood T cell repertoires in COVID-19. Study-level information: Samples came from the United States, Italy and Spain, spanning acute and convalescent COVID-19.

Authors' analysis steps: Quantification of nucleated cells was approximated via reference gene primer amplification. Some clones are missing from TCRdb's copy, which holds only in-frame ones; the method was immunoSEQ multiplex PCR. The V and J calls and clone size come from that table; D and trimming were worked out from the DNA. Of hundreds of thousands of clones in the sample, roughly 86% were seen once. The CDR3 loop spans 16 amino acids. Trimming shortened V by 0 bases and J by 2 bases, and 14 bases separated the two germline ends. The germline gives CDR1 SGHNT, CDR2 YYREEE (reference sequence). The sample was peripheral blood. The chain employs TRBV5-4 and TRBJ2-5; D is perhaps TRBD1 (5 bases). The TCR was taken from a man between 65 and 80 years old with acute or convalescent COVID-19. The CDR3 nucleotides are TGTGCCAGCAGCTTGGCCTCAGGCGGACAACAAGAGACCCAGTACTTC. Its protein is CASSLASGGQQETQYF.